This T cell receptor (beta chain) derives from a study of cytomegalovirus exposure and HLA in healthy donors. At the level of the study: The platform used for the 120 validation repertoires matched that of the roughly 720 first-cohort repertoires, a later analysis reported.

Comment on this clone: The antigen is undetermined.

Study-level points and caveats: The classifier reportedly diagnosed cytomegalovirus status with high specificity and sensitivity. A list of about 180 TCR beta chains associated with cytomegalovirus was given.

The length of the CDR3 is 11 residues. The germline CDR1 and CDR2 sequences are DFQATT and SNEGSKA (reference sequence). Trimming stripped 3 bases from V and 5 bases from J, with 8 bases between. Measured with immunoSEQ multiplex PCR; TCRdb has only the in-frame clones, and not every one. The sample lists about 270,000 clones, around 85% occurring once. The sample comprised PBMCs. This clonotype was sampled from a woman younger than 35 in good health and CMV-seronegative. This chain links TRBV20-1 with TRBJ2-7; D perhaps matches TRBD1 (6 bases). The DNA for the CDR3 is TGCAGTGCTAGGGGACATCACGAGCAGTACTTC. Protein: CSARGHHEQYF.